This is a list of T cell receptor beta chains from one sample in a study of control samples from healthy donors and cancer patients. TCRdb's copy holds only in-frame clones and misses some; the assay was immunoSEQ multiplex PCR. This sample has 130,000 or so clones, with about 95% found just once. The material sequenced was PBMCs. The receptor source for this set is a man in his sixties with colorectal cancer. CDR3s include the opening cysteine and the closing phenylalanine or tryptophan. A D gene is named only where the DNA matches it firmly. The size of a clone is reported for some rows only, either as once, few or many, or as a class for expanded clones.

abundance: .
j_gene: TRBJ1-1
d_gene: .
v_gene: TRBV5-1
CDR3nt: TGCGCCAGCAGCTTTACAGTCGGCGACGCTGAAGCTTTCTTT
CDR3aa: CASSFTVGDAEAFF

abundance: .
j_gene: TRBJ2-5
d_gene: .
v_gene: TRBV2
CDR3nt: TGTGCCAGCAGGGGCCTGGGGGAGACCCAGTACTTC
CDR3aa: CASRGLGETQYF

abundance: .
j_gene: TRBJ1-5
d_gene: .
v_gene: TRBV27
CDR3nt: TGTGCCAGCAGCAAGGACAATCAAGGCAATCAGCCCCAGCATTTT
CDR3aa: CASSKDNQGNQPQHF

abundance: .
j_gene: TRBJ2-7
d_gene: .
v_gene: TRBV7-2
CDR3nt: TGTGCCAGCAGCCCTGCAATCGAACAGTACTTC
CDR3aa: CASSPAIEQYF

abundance: .
j_gene: TRBJ1-1
d_gene: .
v_gene: TRBV5-4
CDR3nt: TGTGCCAGCAGCTTTACTCTGACGGTGACGAACACTGAAGCTTTCTTT
CDR3aa: CASSFTLTVTNTEAFF

abundance: .
j_gene: TRBJ2-7
d_gene: .
v_gene: TRBV12-3/TRBV12-4
CDR3nt: TGTGCCAGCAGTTCGGGACTGATCTACGAGCAGTACTTC
CDR3aa: CASSSGLIYEQYF

abundance: once
j_gene: TRBJ2-2
d_gene: TRBD1
v_gene: TRBV11-3
CDR3nt: TGTGCCAGCAGCCGAAGCAACGCCGGGACAGGAATCACCGGGGAGCTGTTTTTT
CDR3aa: CASSRSNAGTGITGELFF

abundance: .
j_gene: TRBJ1-1
d_gene: .
v_gene: TRBV6-5
CDR3nt: TGTGCCAGCAGTTACGACAGGAGAAACACTGAAGCTTTCTTT
CDR3aa: CASSYDRRNTEAFF

abundance: .
j_gene: TRBJ1-3
d_gene: .
v_gene: TRBV7-8
CDR3nt: TGTGCCAGCAGCTTAGTGACCGGGGCCTCTGGAAACACCATATATTTT
CDR3aa: CASSLVTGASGNTIYF

abundance: .
j_gene: TRBJ1-4
d_gene: .
v_gene: TRBV7-2
CDR3nt: TGTGCCAGCAGCTTAGATTGGCGGGGCCGCCCAGGTGAAAAACTGTTTTTT
CDR3aa: CASSLDWRGRPGEKLFF

abundance: .
j_gene: TRBJ1-2
d_gene: .
v_gene: TRBV4-3
CDR3nt: TGCGCCAGCAGCCAAGAGTTTTGGGGGGACTATGGCTACACCTTC
CDR3aa: CASSQEFWGDYGYTF

abundance: .
j_gene: TRBJ2-3
d_gene: .
v_gene: TRBV11-3
CDR3nt: TGTGCCAGCAGCTTTTCAGATACGCAGTATTTT
CDR3aa: CASSFSDTQYF

abundance: .
j_gene: TRBJ2-1
d_gene: TRBD2
v_gene: TRBV5-1
CDR3nt: TGCGCCAGCAGCTTGCAGCCTAGCGGGGGAAATGAGCAGTTCTTC
CDR3aa: CASSLQPSGGNEQFF

abundance: .
j_gene: TRBJ1-1
d_gene: .
v_gene: TRBV18
CDR3nt: TGTGCCAGCTCGGCGTCAGAGCGAGGTTCCATGAACACTGAAGCTTTCTTT
CDR3aa: CASSASERGSMNTEAFF

abundance: .
j_gene: TRBJ2-2
d_gene: .
v_gene: TRBV3-1/TRBV3-2
CDR3nt: TGTGCCAGCAGCCATACGGGGGCCTACACCGGGGAGCTGTTTTTT
CDR3aa: CASSHTGAYTGELFF

abundance: .
j_gene: TRBJ1-4
d_gene: .
v_gene: TRBV6-5
CDR3nt: TGTGCCAGCAGACATAAGTCGTATGAAAAACTGTTTTTT
CDR3aa: CASRHKSYEKLFF

abundance: .
j_gene: TRBJ1-1
d_gene: .
v_gene: TRBV10-3
CDR3nt: TGTGCCATCAGTGAGTACGGGGGGCCGAACACTGAAGCTTTCTTT
CDR3aa: CAISEYGGPNTEAFF

abundance: few
j_gene: TRBJ1-2
d_gene: .
v_gene: TRBV5-4
CDR3nt: TGTGCCAGCAGCCGAAAGGCAGTTTATGGCTACACCTTC
CDR3aa: CASSRKAVYGYTF

abundance: .
j_gene: TRBJ2-7
d_gene: TRBD2
v_gene: TRBV5-1
CDR3nt: TGCGCCAGCAGCTTCGCTAGCGGGGTGTCCTACGAGCAGTACTTC
CDR3aa: CASSFASGVSYEQYF

abundance: .
j_gene: TRBJ2-3
d_gene: .
v_gene: TRBV12-1
CDR3nt: TGTGCCAGCAGTGGACAGGGGGGAGATACGCAGTATTTT
CDR3aa: CASSGQGGDTQYF

abundance: .
j_gene: TRBJ2-7
d_gene: TRBD1
v_gene: TRBV3-1/TRBV3-2
CDR3nt: TGTGCCAGCAGCCAAGGAATAGGGGGCCACTACGAGCAGTACTTC
CDR3aa: CASSQGIGGHYEQYF

abundance: .
j_gene: TRBJ2-5
d_gene: TRBD1
v_gene: TRBV27
CDR3nt: TGTGCCAGCACACCCTCGGGCAGGGGGGAGACCCAGTACTTC
CDR3aa: CASTPSGRGETQYF

abundance: .
j_gene: TRBJ2-1
d_gene: TRBD1
v_gene: TRBV6-5
CDR3nt: TGTGCCAGCAGTTATCAGGGGGCGCAGGGCAATGAGCAGTTCTTC
CDR3aa: CASSYQGAQGNEQFF

abundance: .
j_gene: TRBJ1-1
d_gene: .
v_gene: TRBV14
CDR3nt: TGTGCCAGCAGCCTGATATTGAACACTGAAGCTTTCTTT
CDR3aa: CASSLILNTEAFF

abundance: .
j_gene: TRBJ1-2
d_gene: TRBD1
v_gene: TRBV2
CDR3nt: TGTGCCAGCAGTCTTACCGGGACAGGGGCGTCGGGCTACACCTTC
CDR3aa: CASSLTGTGASGYTF

abundance: .
j_gene: TRBJ1-6
d_gene: TRBD1
v_gene: TRBV18
CDR3nt: TGTGCCAGCTCACCTCCCGAGACAGGGTCTTCACCCCTCCACTTT
CDR3aa: CASSPPETGSSPLHF

abundance: .
j_gene: TRBJ1-1
d_gene: TRBD1
v_gene: TRBV6-5
CDR3nt: TGTGCCAGCAACGACAGGGGGGGAAACACTGAAGCTTTCTTT
CDR3aa: CASNDRGGNTEAFF

abundance: .
j_gene: TRBJ2-7
d_gene: TRBD1
v_gene: TRBV3-1/TRBV3-2
CDR3nt: TGTGCCAGCAGCCCCCCCGGGACAGGAGTCGAGCAGTACTTC
CDR3aa: CASSPPGTGVEQYF

abundance: .
j_gene: TRBJ2-1
d_gene: .
v_gene: TRBV27
CDR3nt: TGTGCCAGCAGGGACACCGGTAGATACAATGAGCAGTTCTTC
CDR3aa: CASRDTGRYNEQFF

abundance: .
j_gene: TRBJ2-3
d_gene: .
v_gene: TRBV13
CDR3nt: TGTGCCAGCAGCTTCGGGTTCACAGATACGCAGTATTTT
CDR3aa: CASSFGFTDTQYF

abundance: .
j_gene: TRBJ1-1
d_gene: TRBD1
v_gene: TRBV6-5
CDR3nt: TGTGCCAGCAGTTACCCAGGGGGCACTGAAGCTTTCTTT
CDR3aa: CASSYPGGTEAFF

abundance: .
j_gene: TRBJ2-7
d_gene: .
v_gene: TRBV7-9
CDR3nt: TGTGCCAGCAGCTTCGGCCAGAACTACGAGCAGTACTTC
CDR3aa: CASSFGQNYEQYF

abundance: .
j_gene: TRBJ2-3
d_gene: .
v_gene: TRBV7-2
CDR3nt: TGTGCCAGCAGCCCCCAAGGAGATACGCAGTATTTT
CDR3aa: CASSPQGDTQYF

abundance: .
j_gene: TRBJ2-1
d_gene: TRBD2
v_gene: TRBV9
CDR3nt: TGTGCCAGCAGCATCAGGACTAGCGGCTACAATGAGCAGTTCTTC
CDR3aa: CASSIRTSGYNEQFF

abundance: once
j_gene: TRBJ1-2
d_gene: TRBD1
v_gene: TRBV6-4
CDR3nt: TGTGCCAGCAGTGACTTGGGGACAGGGAGTGGCTACACCTTC
CDR3aa: CASSDLGTGSGYTF